Detailed here is one TCR beta chain. Antigen: not known. The table came from immunoSEQ multiplex PCR; TCRdb's copy has only in-frame clones and leaves some out. The table records about 33,000 clones, about 80% of them present only once. The data derive from a study of T cells in localized non-small cell lung cancer. Germline CDR1 and CDR2: SGDLS and YYNGEE. Germline trimming cut 3 bases from V and 13 bases from J; bases unmatched to any gene: 12. This CDR3 spans 13 amino acids. General study points: Within adjacent lung there appeared a median approximately 60 of the top 100 tumor clones. As only one tumor region underwent sequencing, heterogeneity remains possible.

V and J are TRBV9 and TRBJ1-1; 7 bases are a match to TRBD1. The sample here was peripheral blood, taken before any cancer treatment. This TCR was sampled from an older male donor with stage III squamous cell lung carcinoma. DNA of the CDR3: TGTGCCAGCAGCGCCAGCTCGACAGGGTCTGTTTTCTTT. The encoded protein is CASSASSTGSVFF.